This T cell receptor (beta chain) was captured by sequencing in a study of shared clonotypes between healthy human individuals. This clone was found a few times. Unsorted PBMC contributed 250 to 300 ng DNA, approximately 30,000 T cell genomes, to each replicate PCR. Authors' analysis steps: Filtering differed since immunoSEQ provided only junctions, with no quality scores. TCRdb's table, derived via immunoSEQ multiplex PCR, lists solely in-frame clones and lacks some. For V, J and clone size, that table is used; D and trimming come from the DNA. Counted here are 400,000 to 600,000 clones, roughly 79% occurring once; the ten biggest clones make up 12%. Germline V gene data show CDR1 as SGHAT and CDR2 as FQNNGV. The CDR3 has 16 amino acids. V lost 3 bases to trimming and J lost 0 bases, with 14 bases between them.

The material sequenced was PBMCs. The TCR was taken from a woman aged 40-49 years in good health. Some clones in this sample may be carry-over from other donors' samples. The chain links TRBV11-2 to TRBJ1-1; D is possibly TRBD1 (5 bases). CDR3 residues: CASSFPKGAMNTEAFF. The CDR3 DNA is TGTGCCAGCAGCTTCCCAAAAGGGGCTATGAACACTGAAGCTTTCTTT.